Listed here are 28 T cell receptor beta chains from one sample, sequenced in a study of vaccination and CD4 T cells after COVID-19. The antigens of these receptors remain unknown. Treatment noted: roughly ten-day PBMC culture with coronavirus spike peptide pools or control peptides (ViraFEST assay). The study sequenced cultured CD4+ T cell DNA using the Oncomine TCR Beta short-read assay. MiXCR, run by TCRdb on the PCR reads, gives a single entry per CDR3 protein. Of about 19,000 distinct CDR3 sequences in the sample, 40% to 60% were seen once. The source material was CD4+ T cells from blood, cultured in vitro, sampled before SARS-CoV-2 vaccination. Receptor source: a human donor who had recovered from COVID-19.

Note on this clonotype: A read error may produce the germline difference seen at one junction end. CDR3 nucleotide sequence: TGTGCCAGCCCACCAGAGTTCTCTGGGGCCAACGTCCTGACTTTC. This encodes CASPPEFSGANVLTF. V is TRBV18 and J is TRBJ2-6; no clear D. Germline CDR1 and CDR2: KGHSH and LQKENI. There are 15 residues in the CDR3. Full variable domain (remainder filled in from reference TRBV18 and TRBJ2-6): NAGVMQNPRHLVRRRGQEARLRCSPMKGHSHVYWYRQLPEEGLKFMVYLQKENIIDESGMPKERFSAEFPKEGPSILRIQQVVRGDSAAYFCASPPEFSGANVLTFGAGSRLTVL.

A remark on this clonotype: The conserved phenylalanine or tryptophan normally closing the CDR3 is absent here, so this likely arose from a read error. The limits of the CDR3 on the DNA are not certain, so only TCRdb's listed CDR3 is given. The chain has TRBV6-2 or TRBV6-3 and TRBJ2-7. CDR1 is MNHEY, CDR2 SVGEGT, per germline. The CDR3 is 11 amino acids in total, end residues counted. CDR3 sequence: CASSYSGVKYL.

V gene TRBV24-1 combines with J gene TRBJ2-5; D unclear. CDR1 and CDR2 (germline): KGHDR, SFDVKD. The CDR3 length is 12 residues. V dropped 5 bases and J dropped 5 bases, with 8 bases sitting between them. The CDR3 nucleotides read TGTGCCACCAGTGCCGTGGGGGAGACCCAGTACTTC. This translates into CATSAVGETQYF.

This clonotype is medium-sized (0.01 to 0.1%) within its sample. V usage is TRBV4-2 and J usage is TRBJ2-7; 10 bases map to TRBD2. Germline trimming cut 1 base from V and 0 bases from J; bases unmatched to any gene: 0. This CDR3 region has 15 residues. CDR1 and CDR2 from the germline V gene are LGHNA and YNFKEQ. CDR3 in DNA: TGTGCCAGCAGCCAAGGACTAGCGGGCTCCTACGAGCAGTACTTC. It specifies CASSQGLAGSYEQYF.

The chain employs TRBV29-1 and TRBJ2-7; D gene uncertain. There are 14 residues in the CDR3. Germline V gene data show CDR1 as SQVTM and CDR2 as ANQGSEA. The V gene lost 7 bases and the J gene lost 2 bases, with 18 bases spanning the gap. The CDR3 loop is CSALRASSTYEQYF. CDR3 bases: TGCAGCGCCCTTCGGGCTTCGTCGACCTACGAGCAGTACTTC.

This clonotype was counted a few times. The chain combines TRBV5-4 with TRBJ1-1; TRBD1 matches at 10 bases. The germline V gene encodes CDR1 SGHNT and CDR2 YYREEE (reference sequence). J lost 3 bases, V lost 4 bases, and 6 bases had no gene match. There are 15 residues in the CDR3. Written as DNA, the CDR3 is TGTGCCAGCAGCCGTCGGACAGGGGGGGACACTGAAGCTTTCTTT. Translating gives CASSRRTGGDTEAFF.

This clonotype was observed a few times. The J gene is TRBJ2-3, the V gene TRBV6-2 or TRBV6-3; possible D gene TRBD2, 6 bases. Trimming pared 0 bases from V and 6 bases from J, leaving 13 bases between. Germline V lookup: CDR1 MNHEY, CDR2 SVGEGT. The CDR3 contains 15 residues. CDR3 in DNA: TGTGCCAGCAGTTACTCGACGGGGGTAGGTGATACGCAGTATTTT. Translating gives CASSYSTGVGDTQYF.

This clonotype has more than one count but fewer than ten. V usage is TRBV27 and J usage is TRBJ1-2, with D uncertain. The CDR3 covers 14 residues. Germline V gives CDR1 MNHEY, CDR2 SMNVEV (reference sequence). V lost 0 bases and J lost 2, with 7 bases in between. The CDR3 sequence: CASSLSPRNYGYTF. In nucleotides, the CDR3 is TGTGCCAGCAGTTTATCTCCCCGAAACTATGGCTACACCTTC.

This rearrangement joins TRBV20-1 to TRBJ2-4; TRBD2 might be the D (6 bases). The germline V gene has CDR1 DFQATT and CDR2 SNEGSKA (reference sequence). Trimming took 6 bases from V and 6 from J, leaving 21 bases between them. The CDR3 covers 15 residues. The CDR3: CSAEVSGTETNIQYF. As DNA, the CDR3 is TGCAGTGCAGAAGTTAGCGGAACAGAGACAAACATTCAGTACTTC.

In this sample, this clonotype turned up once. The chain carries TRBV6-1 and TRBJ2-2; 9 bases are shared with TRBD2. The ends lost 7 bases at V and 0 bases at J; junction bases unmatched: 9. Germline CDR1 and CDR2: MNHNS and SASEGT. This CDR3 contains 17 residues. The CDR3 loop reads CASNGVSGRTNTGELFF. Written as DNA, the CDR3 is TGTGCCAGCAATGGGGTGAGCGGGAGGACGAACACCGGGGAGCTGTTTTTT.

This chain connects TRBV2 to TRBJ2-1, with 8 bases identical to TRBD2. V dropped 4 bases and J dropped 8; count of bases not matched to a gene: 13. From germline, CDR1 is SNHLY and CDR2 FYNNEI. This CDR3 is built from 16 residues. The CDR3 is CASSVDWAGGGYEQFF. The CDR3, as DNA: TGTGCCAGCAGTGTGGATTGGGCGGGAGGTGGGTATGAGCAGTTCTTC.

The CDR3 reads CASQKYGGGKETQYF. The CDR3 DNA follows: TGTGCCAGCCAAAAGTACGGGGGCGGGAAAGAGACCCAGTACTTC. The rearrangement uses TRBV27 and TRBJ2-5, with D perhaps matching TRBD1 or TRBD2 (6 bases each). V was cut by 8 bases and J by 3 bases, with 19 bases left in between. Germline lookup yields CDR1 MNHEY and CDR2 SMNVEV (reference sequence). The CDR3 contains 15 residues.

This chain connects TRBV5-4 to TRBJ2-3; D possibly matches TRBD1 or TRBD2 (5 bases each). Germline CDR1 SGHNT, CDR2 YYREEE (reference sequence). V lost 9 bases and J lost 3, with 20 bases in between. The CDR3 consists of 15 residues. CDR3 DNA: TGTGCCACCCCGGGGCCTTCAGGAGGTACAGATACGCAGTATTTT. As protein: CATPGPSGGTDTQYF.

This clonotype was recorded a few times. V usage is TRBV2 and J usage is TRBJ1-2, with 8 positions matching TRBD1. The CDR3 is made up of 12 amino acids. Germline CDR1 and CDR2: SNHLY and FYNNEI. V was pared by 3 bases and J by 6 bases, with 0 bases of the junction left unmatched. DNA for the CDR3: TGTGCCAGCAGTGACAGGGGGCATGGCTACACCTTC. Residues: CASSDRGHGYTF.

CDR3 amino acids: CSAGQGSGQPQHF. The CDR3 coding sequence is TGCAGTGCAGGACAGGGCTCGGGTCAGCCCCAGCATTTT. The rearrangement joins TRBV20-1 to TRBJ1-5, with TRBD1 matching over 8 bases. This CDR3 contains 13 residues. Losses at the gene ends were 6 bases for V and 6 bases for J; bases not matched to a gene: 7. The germline V gene encodes CDR1 DFQATT and CDR2 SNEGSKA (reference sequence).

This clonotype was seen only once. The J gene is TRBJ1-5, the V gene TRBV6-1; possible D gene TRBD1, 5 bases. Germline CDR1 MNHNS, CDR2 SASEGT. This CDR3 region has 16 residues. The V end lost 5 bases, the J end lost 0 bases, and 14 bases lay between the germline ends. This chain's CDR3 is CASSIQGPYSNQPQHF. The CDR3 DNA is TGTGCCAGCAGTATCCAGGGACCGTATAGCAATCAGCCCCAGCATTTT.

This clonotype has a handful of counts. The chain couples TRBV19 to TRBJ1-5, with 11 bases identical to TRBD1. J lost 5 bases, V lost 6 bases, and 9 bases had no gene match. From germline, CDR1 is LNHDA and CDR2 SQIVND (reference sequence). The CDR3 runs to 16 residues. The CDR3 DNA reads as TGTGCCAGTAGGCTTTCCGGGACAGGGGGACATCAGCCCCAGCATTTT. Protein: CASRLSGTGGHQPQHF.

There are a few counts of this clonotype. Here the CDR3 reads CASSTGLSGANVLTF. In nucleotides, the CDR3 is TGTGCCAGCTCGACCGGCCTCTCTGGGGCCAACGTCCTGACTTTC. This rearrangement joins TRBV2 to TRBJ2-6; D gene unclear. Trimming left V 8 bases short and J 0 bases short, with 11 bases between. CDR3 length: 15 amino acids. Looked up from germline, CDR1 is SNHLY and CDR2 is FYNNEI.

This chain connects TRBV24-1 to TRBJ2-2, with a weak D call TRBD1 (5 bases). The V and J ends lost 4 bases and 3 bases respectively, with 11 bases between them. This CDR3 is built from 15 residues. Germline loops: CDR1 KGHDR, CDR2 SFDVKD. In DNA form, the CDR3 reads TGTGCCACCAGTGACCAGGGTAGGGACACCGGGGAGCTGTTTTTT. Translating gives CATSDQGRDTGELFF.

By its share, this clonotype is medium-sized. The chain employs TRBV20-1 and TRBJ1-2; perhaps TRBD1 as D (6 bases). Germline loops: CDR1 DFQATT, CDR2 SNEGSKA (reference sequence). Trimming took 6 bases from V and 4 from J, leaving 15 bases between them. The CDR3 has 13 residues. CDR3 in amino acids: CSADPDRSYGYTF. As DNA, the CDR3 is TGCAGTGCCGATCCCGACAGGTCCTATGGCTACACCTTC.

V usage is TRBV19 and J usage is TRBJ2-7, with 8 bases fitting TRBD1. Per the germline V gene, CDR1 is LNHDA and CDR2 is SQIVND (reference sequence). After removal of 6 bases from V and 2 bases from J, the junction contained 6 bases not matched to a gene. The CDR3 sequence is 14 residues long. As DNA, the CDR3 is TGTGCCAGTAGGGGCAGGGGGCCCACCTACGAGCAGTACTTC. Protein product: CASRGRGPTYEQYF.

This clonotype showed up just a few times. The rearrangement uses TRBV20-1 and TRBJ1-2; 7 bases map to TRBD1. Looked up from germline, CDR1 is DFQATT and CDR2 is SNEGSKA (reference sequence). There are 16 residues in the CDR3. V gave up 4 bases and J gave up 3 bases; unmatched junction bases: 14. CDR3 DNA: TGCAGTGCTACGCCAAGGAGGACAGGCGCATACTATGGCTACACCTTC. Amino acids: CSATPRRTGAYYGYTF.

V gene TRBV20-1 combines with J gene TRBJ2-3, with 8 bases identical to TRBD2. CDR3 length equals 17 residues. Trimming removed 4 bases from V and 3 bases from J; junction bases left unmatched: 15. Germline V CDR1 and CDR2: DFQATT, SNEGSKA (reference sequence). The DNA for the CDR3 is TGCAGTGCTACATCCCCTAGCGGGTGGTCCGGTACAGATACGCAGTATTTT. It translates to CSATSPSGWSGTDTQYF.

The rearrangement uses TRBV6-1 and TRBJ2-3; 10 positions match TRBD2. The germline gives CDR1 MNHNS, CDR2 SASEGT. The CDR3 contains 16 residues. Trimming at V came to 6 bases and at J to 5 bases, leaving 11 bases not matched to a gene. The DNA of the CDR3 is TGTGCCAGCAGGGGGGGACTAGCGACCGCACGAGATACGCAGTATTTT. Its translation is CASRGGLATARDTQYF.

This clonotype is labeled medium-sized. The chain uses TRBV6-1 and TRBJ2-5, with 9 bases fitting TRBD1. The J segment lost 5 bases and the V segment lost 2 bases, leaving 6 bases of the junction unmatched. Germline lookup yields CDR1 MNHNS and CDR2 SASEGT. The CDR3 sequence is 15 residues long. The CDR3: CASSEQGDRVETQYF. In DNA, the CDR3 is TGTGCCAGCAGTGAACAAGGGGACAGGGTTGAGACCCAGTACTTC.

This clonotype occurred a few times. This chain uses TRBV18 with TRBJ2-3, with D unresolved. Germline values: CDR1 KGHSH, CDR2 LQKENI. The CDR3 is made up of 14 amino acids. The V and J ends lost 4 bases and 0 bases respectively, with 8 bases between them. Written as DNA, the CDR3 is TGTGCCAGCTCACGTTCCGGGAGCACAGATACGCAGTATTTT. This translates into CASSRSGSTDTQYF.

This chain connects TRBV10-3 to TRBJ2-7, with 7 bases identical to TRBD2. CDR1 is ENHRY, CDR2 SYGVKD, per germline. The junction had 8 bases not matched to a gene; V was cut back by 0 bases and J by 0 bases. This CDR3 comprises 17 residues. This CDR3 reads CAISESKAGSHSYEQYF. The CDR3, as DNA: TGTGCCATCAGTGAGTCGAAAGCGGGGTCCCACTCCTACGAGCAGTACTTC.

The chain carries TRBV20-1 and TRBJ2-1; 8 positions agree with TRBD2. Germline-derived CDR1 and CDR2 are DFQATT and SNEGSKA (reference sequence). The length of the CDR3 is 15 residues. The junction had 4 bases not matched to a gene; V was cut back by 3 bases and J by 0 bases. Here the CDR3 reads CSASIGTSSYNEQFF. Written as DNA, the CDR3 is TGCAGTGCTAGTATTGGGACTAGCTCCTACAATGAGCAGTTCTTC.